This T cell receptor (beta chain) was identified in a study of T cells after posttransplantation cyclophosphamide. Sequencing used immunoSEQ multiplex PCR; TCRdb keeps in-frame clones, though not all of them. The sample shows roughly 4,000 clones, less than 80% of them seen only once. The germline V gene encodes CDR1 MNHEY and CDR2 SMNVEV (reference sequence). The ends were cut back, 6 bases at V and 0 bases at J, with 20 bases in the middle. The CDR3 runs to 17 residues. A note on this clone: A much larger clone sits a single nucleotide away, making a read error possible.

Specimen: memory CD8+ T cells sorted from blood. The chain recombines TRBV27 with TRBJ1-2; TRBD1 might be the D (6 bases). This TCR was sampled from a man aged 25 to 40 in good health and a related stem cell transplant donor. For the CDR3, the DNA is TGTGCCAGCAGCAAAAGGGGGGGAGGGGGGGCTAACTATGGCTACACCTTC. Translation gives CASSKRGGGGANYGYTF.